This TCR beta chain was profiled in a study of Tregs in tolerant kidney transplant recipients. The wider study: A roughly three-day belatacept mixed lymphocyte reaction, sometimes plus 5-day graft donor restimulation, preceded CD4+CD25+CD127- sorting. Recipient cells were told from donor cells by antibody staining. Overall study findings and caveats: Activated donor B cell expansion appeared to reveal the most relevant donor-specific TCRbeta repertoire.

This clone was seen a handful of times. Its specificity is not known. There are 17 residues in the CDR3. Trimming at V came to 3 bases and at J to 6 bases, leaving 12 bases not matched to a gene. The germline gives CDR1 WNHNN, CDR2 SYGVQD (reference sequence). Sequenced by immunoSEQ multiplex PCR; TCRdb stores in-frame clones only, minus some. The sample contains thousands of clones, around 43% of which appear only once. The genes are TRBV10-1 and TRBJ2-3, with 10 bases identical to TRBD2. Source material: Tregs from blood cultured with allogeneic cells. The receptor was derived from a human donor in good health. The DNA for the CDR3 is TGCGCCAGCAGTGACTCGTGGCTAGCGGGAGTCGCGGATACGCAGTATTTT. It encodes CASSDSWLAGVADTQYF.